This is a list of T cell receptor beta chains from one sample in a study of cytomegalovirus exposure and HLA in healthy donors. Method: immunoSEQ multiplex PCR; TCRdb's copy keeps in-frame clones and lacks some. The sample gives more than 140,000 clones, around 65% of which show up once; around 3% is in the top ten. Material: PBMCs. These receptors were obtained from a woman aged 25 to 39 in good health and CMV-seropositive. Each CDR3 is given with its conserved first and last residue. Each record gives: D gene, J gene, V gene, clone size, CDR3 protein, CDR3 DNA. A D gene is named only where the DNA matches it firmly. The size entry is marked missing in some rows and otherwise reads once, few, many or a size class.

-	TRBJ1-6	TRBV5-1	-	CASSEDLENYDNSPLHF	TGCGCCAGCAGCGAGGATCTAGAAAACTACGATAATTCACCCCTCCACTTT
-	TRBJ1-2	TRBV7-3	few	CASSLTSGAREGCYGYTF	TGTGCCAGCAGCTTAACCTCAGGGGCCAGGGAAGGATGCTATGGCTACACCTTC
TRBD2	TRBJ2-7	TRBV5-1	-	CASSFSLAGVYEQYF	TGCGCCAGCAGCTTTTCGCTAGCGGGAGTTTACGAGCAGTACTTC
-	TRBJ1-5	TRBV5-4	-	CASSLGGGGEDQPQHF	TGTGCCAGCAGCTTGGGGGGGGGCGGAGAGGATCAGCCCCAGCATTTT
TRBD2	TRBJ2-7	TRBV29-1	once	CSVETREPYEQYF	TGCAGCGTTGAAACGCGGGAGCCCTACGAGCAGTACTTC
TRBD1	TRBJ2-7	TRBV6-1	-	CASSEADRGYYEQYF	TGTGCCAGCAGTGAAGCGGACAGGGGATACTACGAGCAGTACTTC
-	TRBJ2-7	TRBV4-1	few	CASSQEQARYEQYF	TGCGCCAGCAGCCAAGAGCAGGCGCGCTACGAGCAGTACTTC
TRBD1	TRBJ1-5	TRBV28	-	CASRTGGRQPQHF	TGTGCCAGCAGGACAGGGGGCAGACAGCCCCAGCATTTT
TRBD1	TRBJ1-5	TRBV6-1	-	CASSEWTGGAVGNQPQHF	TGTGCCAGCAGTGAATGGACAGGGGGTGCGGTAGGCAATCAGCCCCAGCATTTT
TRBD1	TRBJ1-1	TRBV6-5	-	CASRDRQGVTEAFF	TGTGCCAGCAGGGACAGACAGGGTGTTACTGAAGCTTTCTTT
-	TRBJ1-1	TRBV4-1	-	CASMKGGTEAFF	TGCGCCAGCATGAAGGGGGGGACTGAAGCTTTCTTT
TRBD1	TRBJ2-3	TRBV5-1	-	CASSFSTGGDTQYF	TGCGCCAGCAGCTTTAGCACAGGGGGAGATACGCAGTATTTT
-	TRBJ1-4	TRBV12-5	-	CASGSPFSSYSELFF	TGTGCTAGTGGCTCCCCTTTCTCTTCCTATTCGGAACTGTTTTTT
TRBD2	TRBJ2-5	TRBV5-1	-	CASSYTSGGGETQYF	TGCGCCAGCAGCTACACTAGCGGTGGCGGAGAGACCCAGTACTTC
TRBD1	TRBJ1-2	TRBV6-1	-	CASSVRGLTGYTF	TGTGCCAGCAGTGTCAGGGGGCTAACCGGCTACACCTTC
TRBD2	TRBJ2-5	TRBV7-9	-	CASSLGGLAGYQETQYF	TGTGCCAGCAGCTTAGGGGGACTAGCGGGGTACCAAGAGACCCAGTACTTC